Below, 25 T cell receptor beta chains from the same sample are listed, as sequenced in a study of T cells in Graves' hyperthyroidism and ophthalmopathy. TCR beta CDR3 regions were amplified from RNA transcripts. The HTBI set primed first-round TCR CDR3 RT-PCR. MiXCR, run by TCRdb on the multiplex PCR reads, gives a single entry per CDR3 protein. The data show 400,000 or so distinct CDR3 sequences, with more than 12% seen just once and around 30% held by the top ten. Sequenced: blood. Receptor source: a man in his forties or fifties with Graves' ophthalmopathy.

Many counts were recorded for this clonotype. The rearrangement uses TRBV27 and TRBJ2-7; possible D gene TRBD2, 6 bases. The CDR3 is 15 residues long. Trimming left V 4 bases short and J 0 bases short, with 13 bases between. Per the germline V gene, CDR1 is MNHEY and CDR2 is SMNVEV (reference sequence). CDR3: CASSYSGVSSYEQYF. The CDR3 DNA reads TGTGCCAGCAGTTATAGCGGAGTAAGCTCCTACGAGCAGTACTTC.

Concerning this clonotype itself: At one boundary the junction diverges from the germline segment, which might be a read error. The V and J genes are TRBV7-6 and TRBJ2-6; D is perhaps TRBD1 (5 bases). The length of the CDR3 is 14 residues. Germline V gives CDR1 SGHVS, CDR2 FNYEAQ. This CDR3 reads CASSLAGRADVLTF. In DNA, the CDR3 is TGTGCCAGCAGCTTAGCAGGCAGGGCCGACGTCCTGACTTTC.

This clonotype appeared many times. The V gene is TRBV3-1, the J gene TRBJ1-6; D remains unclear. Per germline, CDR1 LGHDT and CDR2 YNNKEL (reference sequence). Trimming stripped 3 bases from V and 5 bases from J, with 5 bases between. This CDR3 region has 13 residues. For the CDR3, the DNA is TGTGCCAGCAGCCAGGTAGATAATTCACCCCTCCACTTT. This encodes CASSQVDNSPLHF.

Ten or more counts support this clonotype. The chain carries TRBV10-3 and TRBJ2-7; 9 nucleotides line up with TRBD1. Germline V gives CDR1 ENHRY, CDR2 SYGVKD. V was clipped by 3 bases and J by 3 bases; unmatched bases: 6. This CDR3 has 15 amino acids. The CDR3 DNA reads TGTGCCATCAGTGACTCGGGACAGGGTGTCTACGAGCAGTACTTC. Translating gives CAISDSGQGVYEQYF.

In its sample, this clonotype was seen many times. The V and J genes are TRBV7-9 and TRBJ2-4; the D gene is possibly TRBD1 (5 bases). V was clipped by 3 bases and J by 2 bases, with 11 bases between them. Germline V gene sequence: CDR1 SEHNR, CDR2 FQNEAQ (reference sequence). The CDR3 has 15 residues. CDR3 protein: CASSLNSGTKNIQYF. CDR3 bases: TGTGCCAGCAGCTTGAATTCAGGGACCAAAAACATTCAGTACTTC.

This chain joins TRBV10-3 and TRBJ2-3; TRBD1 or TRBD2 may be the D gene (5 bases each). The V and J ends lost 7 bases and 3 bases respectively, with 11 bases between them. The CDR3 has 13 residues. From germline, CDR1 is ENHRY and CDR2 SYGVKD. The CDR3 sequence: CAITGTVTDTQYF. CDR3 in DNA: TGTGCCATCACCGGGACGGTAACAGATACGCAGTATTTT.

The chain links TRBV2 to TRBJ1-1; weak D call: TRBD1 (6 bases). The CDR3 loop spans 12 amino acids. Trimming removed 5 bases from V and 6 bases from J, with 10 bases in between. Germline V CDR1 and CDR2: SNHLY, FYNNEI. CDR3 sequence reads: CASSPQGAEAFF. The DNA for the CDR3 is TGTGCCAGCAGTCCACAGGGAGCTGAAGCTTTCTTT.

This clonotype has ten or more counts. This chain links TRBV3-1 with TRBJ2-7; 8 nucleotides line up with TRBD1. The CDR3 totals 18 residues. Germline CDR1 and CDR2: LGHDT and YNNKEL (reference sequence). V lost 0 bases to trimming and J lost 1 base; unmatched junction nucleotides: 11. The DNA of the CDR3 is TGTGCCAGCAGCCAAGATCGATTTCAGGGGGCCCAATCCTACGAGCAGTACTTC. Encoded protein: CASSQDRFQGAQSYEQYF.

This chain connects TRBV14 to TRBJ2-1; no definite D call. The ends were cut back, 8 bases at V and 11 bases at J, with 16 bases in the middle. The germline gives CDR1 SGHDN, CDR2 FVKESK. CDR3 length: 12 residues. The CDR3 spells CASASISRKQFF. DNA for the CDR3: TGTGCCAGCGCCTCTATAAGCAGGAAGCAGTTCTTC.

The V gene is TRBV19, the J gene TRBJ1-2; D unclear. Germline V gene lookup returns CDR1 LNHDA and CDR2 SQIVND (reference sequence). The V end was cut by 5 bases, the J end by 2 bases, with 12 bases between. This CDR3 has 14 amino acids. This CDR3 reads CASSHTDGNYGYTF. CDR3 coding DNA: TGTGCCAGTAGTCATACAGACGGGAACTATGGCTACACCTTC.

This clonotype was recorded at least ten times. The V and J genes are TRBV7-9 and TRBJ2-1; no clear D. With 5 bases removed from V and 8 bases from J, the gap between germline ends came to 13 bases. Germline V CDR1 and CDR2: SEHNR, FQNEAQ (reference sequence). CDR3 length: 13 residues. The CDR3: CASSQRSTYEQFF. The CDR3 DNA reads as TGTGCCAGCAGCCAACGATCGACTTATGAGCAGTTCTTC.

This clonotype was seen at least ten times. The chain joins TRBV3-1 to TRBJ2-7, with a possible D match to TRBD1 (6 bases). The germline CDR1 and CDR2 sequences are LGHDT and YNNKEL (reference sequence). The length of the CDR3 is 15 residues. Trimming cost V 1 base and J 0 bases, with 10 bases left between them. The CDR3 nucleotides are TGTGCCAGCAGCCAAGCAGGACAGAGCTCCTACGAGCAGTACTTC. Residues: CASSQAGQSSYEQYF.

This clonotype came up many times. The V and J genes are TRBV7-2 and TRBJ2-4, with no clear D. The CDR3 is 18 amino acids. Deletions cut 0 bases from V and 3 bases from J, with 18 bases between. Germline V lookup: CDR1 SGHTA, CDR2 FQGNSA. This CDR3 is CASSLAQPTLADKNIQYF. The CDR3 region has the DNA TGTGCCAGCAGCTTAGCCCAACCAACCCTGGCGGACAAAAACATTCAGTACTTC.

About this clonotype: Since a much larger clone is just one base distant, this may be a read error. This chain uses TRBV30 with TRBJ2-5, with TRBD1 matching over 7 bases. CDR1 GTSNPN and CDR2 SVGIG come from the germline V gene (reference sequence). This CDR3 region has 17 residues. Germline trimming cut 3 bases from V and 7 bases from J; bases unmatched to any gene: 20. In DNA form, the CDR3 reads TGTGCCTGGAGGACAAGGACAGGTCAATACCCCAGAGGGACCCAGTACTTC. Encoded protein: CAWRTRTGQYPRGTQYF.

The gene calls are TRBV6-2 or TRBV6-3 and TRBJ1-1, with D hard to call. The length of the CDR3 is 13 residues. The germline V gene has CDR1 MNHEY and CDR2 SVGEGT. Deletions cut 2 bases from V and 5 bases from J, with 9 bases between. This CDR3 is CASSYDSVTEAFF. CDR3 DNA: TGTGCCAGCAGTTACGACTCCGTAACTGAAGCTTTCTTT.

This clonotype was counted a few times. The CDR3 nucleotides read TGTGCCAGCAGCCCCGGGACAGGCAACACCGGGGAGCTGTTTTTT. Amino acids: CASSPGTGNTGELFF. The rearrangement joins TRBV27 to TRBJ2-2; 8 nucleotides align to TRBD1. Germline CDR1 MNHEY, CDR2 SMNVEV (reference sequence). This CDR3 region has 15 residues. J was trimmed by 2 bases and V by 6 bases; bases with no gene match: 5.

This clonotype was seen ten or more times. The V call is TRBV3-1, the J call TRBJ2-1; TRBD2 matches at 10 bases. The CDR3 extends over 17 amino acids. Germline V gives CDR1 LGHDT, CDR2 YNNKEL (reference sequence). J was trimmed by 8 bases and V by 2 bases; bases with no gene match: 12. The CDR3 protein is CASSQLSSGSARDEQFF. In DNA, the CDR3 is TGTGCCAGCAGCCAACTTTCTAGCGGGAGTGCGCGCGATGAGCAGTTCTTC.

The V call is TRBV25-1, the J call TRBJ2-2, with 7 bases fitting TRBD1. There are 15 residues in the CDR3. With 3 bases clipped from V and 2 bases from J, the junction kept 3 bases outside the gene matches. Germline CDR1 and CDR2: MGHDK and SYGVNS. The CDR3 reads CASSDHRGNTGELFF. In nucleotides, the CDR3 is TGTGCCAGCAGTGACCACAGGGGAAACACCGGGGAGCTGTTTTTT.

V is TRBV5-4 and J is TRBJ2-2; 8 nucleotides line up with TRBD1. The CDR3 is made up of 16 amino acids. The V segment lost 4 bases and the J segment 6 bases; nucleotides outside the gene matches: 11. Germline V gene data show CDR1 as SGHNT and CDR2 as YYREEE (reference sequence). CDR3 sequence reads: CASSTGTRTGPGELFF. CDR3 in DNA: TGTGCCAGCAGCACTGGAACCCGGACAGGGCCCGGGGAGCTGTTTTTT.

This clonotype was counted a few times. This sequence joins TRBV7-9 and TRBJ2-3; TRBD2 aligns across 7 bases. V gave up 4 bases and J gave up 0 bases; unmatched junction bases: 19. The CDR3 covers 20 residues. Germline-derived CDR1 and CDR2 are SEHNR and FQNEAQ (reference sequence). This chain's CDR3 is CASSSDSGTNWYTSTDTQYF. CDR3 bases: TGTGCCAGCAGCTCCGACTCCGGGACTAACTGGTACACTAGCACAGATACGCAGTATTTT.

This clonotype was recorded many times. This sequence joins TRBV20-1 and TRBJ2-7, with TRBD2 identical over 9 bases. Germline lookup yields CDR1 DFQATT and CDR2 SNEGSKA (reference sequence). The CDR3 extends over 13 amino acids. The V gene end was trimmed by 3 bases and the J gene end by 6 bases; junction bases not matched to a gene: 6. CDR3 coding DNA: TGCAGTGCTAGGGGGACTAGCTATTCCGAGCAGTACTTC. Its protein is CSARGTSYSEQYF.

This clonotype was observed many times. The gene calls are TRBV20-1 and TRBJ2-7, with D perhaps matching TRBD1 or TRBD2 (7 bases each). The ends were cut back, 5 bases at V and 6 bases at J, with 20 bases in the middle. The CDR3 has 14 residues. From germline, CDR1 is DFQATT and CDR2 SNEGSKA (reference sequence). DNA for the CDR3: TGCAGTGCTTTTCTAGCGGACCCAGGGGGCGAGCAGTACTTC. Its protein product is CSAFLADPGGEQYF.

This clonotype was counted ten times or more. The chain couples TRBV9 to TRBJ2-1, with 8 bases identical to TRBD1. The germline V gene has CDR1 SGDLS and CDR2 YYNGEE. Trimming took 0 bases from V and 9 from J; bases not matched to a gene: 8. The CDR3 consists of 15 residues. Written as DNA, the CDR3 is TGTGCCAGCAGCGTAGGCCAGGGGGCTCGCGGTGAGCAGTTCTTC. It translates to CASSVGQGARGEQFF.

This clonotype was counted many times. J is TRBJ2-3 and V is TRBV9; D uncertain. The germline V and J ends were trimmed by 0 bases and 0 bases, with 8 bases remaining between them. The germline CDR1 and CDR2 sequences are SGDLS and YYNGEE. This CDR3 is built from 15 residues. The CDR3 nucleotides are TGTGCCAGCAGCGTAGCAGGCCATAGCACAGATACGCAGTATTTT. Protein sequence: CASSVAGHSTDTQYF.

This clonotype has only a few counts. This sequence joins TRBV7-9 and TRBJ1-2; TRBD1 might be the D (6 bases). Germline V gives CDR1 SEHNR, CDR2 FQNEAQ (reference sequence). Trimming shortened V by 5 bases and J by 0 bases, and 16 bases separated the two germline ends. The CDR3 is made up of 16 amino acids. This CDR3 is CASSPQTGITNYGYTF. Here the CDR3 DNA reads TGTGCCAGCAGCCCCCAAACAGGGATAACTAACTATGGCTACACCTTC.